This note documents a single TCR beta chain sequence. This clone was counted once. Its specific antigen is unknown. Qualities for individual bases were not recorded, and no much larger clone is one base off. The record originates from a study of blood T cell repertoires in COVID-19 (dated by TCRdb to 2020 to 2021). About the investigation overall: Collaborator samples came from the United States, Italy and Spain and covered acute and convalescent phases of COVID-19. The prospective study material was composed of cDNA or gDNA derived from T cells, B-cell-depleted T cells, or PBMCs. Deeply sampled blood TCRbeta repertoires from subjects exposed to, actively infected with, or recovered from COVID-19 were included in the dataset. A freely available public database, intended as a resource for researchers studying the immune response to SARS-CoV-2, is where the repertoires were released. The samples were drawn from two sources: the first 160 participants of the ongoing ImmuneRACE study, and about 1,300 subjects contributed by 6 global collaborators. Sample metadata almost always included a de-identified subject ID, COVID-19 status, age in years and sex. HLA class I and class II types, where available, came from metadata supplied by the sample provider rather than from assay-based typing.

The V end gives up 2 bases and the J end 3 bases, leaving 8 bases in the junction not matched to a gene. Reading the germline V gene gives CDR1 KGHDR and CDR2 SFDVKD. The CDR3 runs 16 amino acids, cysteine and phenylalanine included. Only the CDR3 DNA stays, 48 bases, in frame from base 1. The immunoSEQ Assay, a bias-controlled multiplex PCR, was used to amplify TCRbeta CDR3 regions from genomic DNA. In the paper's pipeline: The number of nucleated cells in each sample was estimated from the amplification of reference gene primers within the assay. To quantify the absolute abundance of each unique TCRbeta CDR3 rearrangement, sequence reads were collapsed and filtered. For each sample, productive Simpson clonality was calculated by taking the square root of Simpson's diversity index across productive rearrangements. Here the immuneACCESS table is served through TCRdb, limited to in-frame sequences with V and J called. Missing clones are a known gap in these copies; in checked studies unresolved V genes cover under half, and the rest lacks a known reason. V, J and clone size were drawn from that table, and D and trimming were deduced from the DNA. The sample table lists under 85,000 clones, roughly 84% of them with a count of one. The ten largest clones represent 3% to 4.5% of the sample.

Collaborating institutions collected whole blood in K2EDTA tubes following their own protocols. Collaborator samples were shipped for TCRbeta analysis as frozen whole blood, isolated PBMCs, or DNA extracted from either sample type. What the work shows at the level of the full study, not this receptor alone: The quantity of clinical and demographic metadata differed by source and by participant and was supplied without curation.

This chain joins TRBV24-1 to TRBJ2-5, and TRBD1 aligns with 7 junction nucleotides. The sequence came from a man between 50 and 59 years old with acute or convalescent COVID-19. Material: peripheral blood. The CDR3 protein is CATSDYGTELKETQYF. The DNA sequence reads TGTGCCACCAGTGATTATGGGACAGAGTTAAAAGAGACCCAGTACTTC.